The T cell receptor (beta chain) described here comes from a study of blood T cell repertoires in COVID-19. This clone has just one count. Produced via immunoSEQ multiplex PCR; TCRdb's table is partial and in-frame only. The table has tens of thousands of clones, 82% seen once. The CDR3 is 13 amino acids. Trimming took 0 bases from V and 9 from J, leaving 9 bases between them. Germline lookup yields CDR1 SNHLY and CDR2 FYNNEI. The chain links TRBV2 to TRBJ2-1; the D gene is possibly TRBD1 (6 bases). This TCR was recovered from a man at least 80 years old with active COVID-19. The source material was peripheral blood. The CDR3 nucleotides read TGTGCCAGCAGTGAAGCGCTCAGGGGTGAGCAGTTCTTC. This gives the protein CASSEALRGEQFF.